The 30 T cell receptor beta chains reported below all come from one sample, sequenced in a study of spatial heterogeneity in lung cancer. Time point defined: blood at routine non-recurrence follow-up after resection. TCRdb processed the 5' RACE reads anew with MiXCR; each CDR3 protein has one entry. The sample holds 95,000 to 120,000 distinct CDR3 sequences, 10% to 12% seen once. The sequenced sample was PBMCs, obtained at follow-up. The receptors were sampled from a female donor with early-stage non-small cell lung cancer.

This clonotype was picked up many times. The chain employs TRBV30 and TRBJ2-1, with TRBD2 matching 15 bases. V dropped 4 bases and J dropped 2; count of bases not matched to a gene: 6. Germline CDR1 reads GTSNPN; CDR2 reads SVGIG (reference sequence). There are 17 residues in the CDR3. The CDR3 protein is CAWMGLAGGGTYNEQFF. Here the CDR3 DNA reads TGTGCCTGGATGGGACTAGCGGGAGGAGGCACCTACAATGAGCAGTTCTTC.

This clonotype was counted only a few times. The chain couples TRBV18 to TRBJ2-5; 9 bases match TRBD2. With V trimmed by 0 bases and J by 4 bases, 6 bases remained unmatched. Germline V gene sequence: CDR1 KGHSH, CDR2 LQKENI. CDR3 length equals 16 residues. The CDR3 region is CASSPPLAGAAETQYF. CDR3 DNA: TGTGCCAGCTCACCACCGTTAGCGGGAGCGGCAGAGACCCAGTACTTC. The complete variable domain, with remaining parts taken from reference TRBV18 and TRBJ2-5, reads NAGVMQNPRHLVRRRGQEARLRCSPMKGHSHVYWYRQLPEEGLKFMVYLQKENIIDESGMPKERFSAEFPKEGPSILRIQQVVRGDSAAYFCASSPPLAGAAETQYFGPGTRLLVL.

This clonotype occurred many times. V gene TRBV3-1 combines with J gene TRBJ1-5; D is unclear. Per germline, CDR1 LGHDT and CDR2 YNNKEL (reference sequence). The CDR3 totals 14 residues. Between the trimmed V and J ends, which lost 1 base and 4 bases, there was a span of 8 bases. The CDR3 loop reads CASSQGPTNQPQHF. CDR3 DNA: TGTGCCAGCAGCCAAGGTCCGACAAATCAGCCCCAGCATTTT.

The rearrangement links TRBV27 to TRBJ1-2; D unclear. Looked up from germline, CDR1 is MNHEY and CDR2 is SMNVEV (reference sequence). Trimming removed 0 bases at V and 6 bases at J, with 8 bases between. The CDR3 consists of 13 residues. In nucleotides, the CDR3 is TGTGCCAGCAGTTTATCAAGCCGGAATGGCTACACCTTC. It translates to CASSLSSRNGYTF.

This chain's CDR3 is CSAASIRPGTSSYEQYF. CDR3 sequence (DNA): TGCAGTGCTGCCTCGATTCGTCCAGGGACTAGCTCCTACGAGCAGTACTTC. This chain uses TRBV20-1 with TRBJ2-7; 8 bases are a match to TRBD2. The CDR3 is 17 residues long. Germline V gene lookup returns CDR1 DFQATT and CDR2 SNEGSKA (reference sequence). The junction had 15 bases not matched to a gene; V was cut back by 5 bases and J by 0 bases.

This clonotype was observed at least ten times. The gene calls are TRBV24-1 and TRBJ2-3, with no clear D. Deletions cut 6 bases from V and 2 bases from J, with 2 bases between. This CDR3 is 11 amino acids long. Germline CDR1 is KGHDR and CDR2 is SFDVKD. CDR3 nucleotides: TGTGCCACCAGTTTCACAGATACGCAGTATTTT. This gives the protein CATSFTDTQYF.

This clonotype appeared many times. V and J are TRBV29-1 and TRBJ1-4; D remains ambiguous. Between the trimmed V and J ends, which lost 0 bases and 10 bases, there was a span of 9 bases. Germline V gives CDR1 SQVTM, CDR2 ANQGSEA. CDR3 length: 12 amino acids. CDR3 in amino acids: CSVEEEVGKLFF. CDR3 nucleotide sequence: TGCAGCGTTGAAGAGGAAGTGGGAAAACTGTTTTTT.

The table lists this clonotype with many counts. The V and J genes are TRBV4-1 and TRBJ1-2, with 7 bases identical to TRBD1. The junction had 7 bases not matched to a gene; V was cut back by 3 bases and J by 0 bases. Germline V lookup: CDR1 MGHRA, CDR2 YSYEKL. CDR3 length: 16 residues. The CDR3 DNA sequence: TGCGCCAGCAGCCAGAGGGACAGCCGGACTAACTATGGCTACACCTTC. Translating it yields CASSQRDSRTNYGYTF.

V and J are TRBV19 and TRBJ1-4; D is undetermined. The CDR3 has 14 amino acids. From germline, CDR1 is LNHDA and CDR2 SQIVND (reference sequence). The germline V and J ends were trimmed by 1 base and 7 bases, with 10 bases remaining between them. The CDR3 nucleotides read TGTGCCAGTAGTATAGTTGGACGCGGTGAAAAACTGTTTTTT. It is translated as CASSIVGRGEKLFF.

The chain carries TRBV29-1 and TRBJ2-1; 8 positions match TRBD2. Germline-derived CDR1 and CDR2 are SQVTM and ANQGSEA. V lost 4 bases to trimming and J lost 8 bases; unmatched junction nucleotides: 7. This CDR3 has 13 residues. CDR3 in DNA: TGCAGCGTTGTTGCTAGCGGGCGAGATGAGCAGTTCTTC. Its protein product is CSVVASGRDEQFF.

This clonotype was recorded many times. The chain joins TRBV28 to TRBJ1-1; no clear D gene. The germline CDR1 and CDR2 sequences are MDHEN and SYDVKM. Trimming pared 10 bases from V and 7 bases from J, leaving 13 bases between. This CDR3 has 11 residues. In DNA, the CDR3 is TGTGCCACCTCGTATCACAATGAAGCTTTCTTT. As protein: CATSYHNEAFF. The whole variable domain, filled in from reference TRBV28 and TRBJ1-1, reads DVKVTQSSRYLVKRTGEKVFLECVQDMDHENMFWYRQDPGLGLRLIYFSYDVKMKEKGDIPEGYSVSREKKERFSLILESASTNQTSMYLCATSYHNEAFFGQGTRLTVV.

The V gene is TRBV28, the J gene TRBJ2-3; 13 positions agree with TRBD2. Trimming took 4 bases from V and 3 from J; bases not matched to a gene: 4. Germline CDR1 reads MDHEN; CDR2 reads SYDVKM. The CDR3 contains 16 residues. CDR3 in amino acids: CASSSRLAGGTDTQYF. CDR3 DNA sequence: TGTGCCAGCAGTTCTAGACTAGCGGGAGGAACAGATACGCAGTATTTT.

This clonotype was picked up a small number of times. The gene calls are TRBV9 and TRBJ1-1; D is undetermined. V lost 0 bases and J lost 1, with 10 bases in between. This CDR3 is built from 15 residues. Per germline, CDR1 SGDLS and CDR2 YYNGEE. The CDR3 nucleotides read TGTGCCAGCAGCGTAGGGGAGGGCGCGAACACTGAAGCTTTCTTT. Its protein product is CASSVGEGANTEAFF.

This clonotype was seen a few times. CDR3 residues: CASSQEAGFSYNEQFF. The CDR3 DNA is TGTGCCAGCAGCCAAGAAGCGGGATTCTCCTACAATGAGCAGTTCTTC. The chain has TRBV4-2 and TRBJ2-1; 7 nucleotides agree with TRBD2. The CDR3 is 16 residues long. V was pared by 0 bases and J by 0 bases, with 2 bases of the junction left unmatched. CDR1 LGHNA and CDR2 YNFKEQ come from the germline V gene.

This chain uses TRBV7-2 with TRBJ2-3; D is perhaps TRBD1 (6 bases). The CDR3 is 16 residues long. Trimming left V 3 bases short and J 1 base short, with 14 bases between. Per germline, CDR1 SGHTA and CDR2 FQGNSA. This CDR3 reads CASSFAFAGGTDTQYF. The DNA for the CDR3 is TGTGCCAGCAGCTTCGCATTCGCAGGGGGCACAGATACGCAGTATTTT.

The table lists this clonotype with a few counts. This chain connects TRBV5-4 to TRBJ2-7; TRBD2 agrees at 9 bases. With 1 base clipped from V and 4 bases from J, the junction kept 6 bases outside the gene matches. CDR3 length: 15 residues. Germline CDR1 is SGHNT and CDR2 is YYREEE (reference sequence). DNA of the CDR3: TGTGCCAGCAGCTTGTCTAGCGGGACTCTTTACGAGCAGTACTTC. Its translation: CASSLSSGTLYEQYF.

This clonotype was observed many times. The chain links TRBV29-1 to TRBJ2-2; 9 positions match TRBD2. This CDR3 region has 16 residues. In germline, CDR1 is SQVTM, CDR2 ANQGSEA. V shed 7 bases, J shed 0 bases, and the junction held 9 bases outside the gene matches. The CDR3 spells CSASSGRSANTGELFF. The CDR3 DNA sequence: TGCAGCGCCAGTAGCGGGAGATCCGCGAACACCGGGGAGCTGTTTTTT.

The chain joins TRBV7-9 to TRBJ2-7; 13 positions match TRBD2. The ends lost 5 bases at V and 6 bases at J; junction bases unmatched: 7. The CDR3 has 15 residues. Germline V CDR1 and CDR2: SEHNR, FQNEAQ (reference sequence). The CDR3 DNA sequence: TGTGCCAGCAGCCCCGGACTAGCGGGAGCCCTCGAGCAGTACGTC. This codes for CASSPGLAGALEQYV.

CDR3 in amino acids: CASSLNLHGYTF. DNA of the CDR3: TGTGCCAGCAGTTTGAATCTCCATGGCTACACCTTC. This chain connects TRBV28 to TRBJ1-2; D is unclear. Germline V gives CDR1 MDHEN, CDR2 SYDVKM. Deletions cut 3 bases from V and 6 bases from J, with 8 bases between. The CDR3 is 12 amino acids.

This clonotype has ten or more counts. This chain connects TRBV20-1 to TRBJ2-1; 7 bases map to TRBD2. CDR1 and CDR2 (germline): DFQATT, SNEGSKA (reference sequence). CDR3 length: 15 amino acids. The junction had 7 bases not matched to a gene; V was cut back by 3 bases and J by 2 bases. The CDR3 loop reads CSARSGVLAYNEQFF. In DNA, the CDR3 is TGCAGTGCTAGGAGCGGGGTCCTTGCCTACAATGAGCAGTTCTTC.

The J gene is TRBJ2-1, the V gene TRBV5-1; D gene unclear. Germline V lookup: CDR1 SGHRS, CDR2 YFSETQ. V was trimmed by 3 bases and J by 8 bases, leaving 9 bases between them. There are 12 residues in the CDR3. CDR3 sequence: CASSSSGDEQFF. The DNA of the CDR3 is TGCGCCAGCAGCTCATCGGGCGATGAGCAGTTCTTC.

This clonotype appeared a few times. The chain uses TRBV7-6 and TRBJ1-4; D gene ambiguous. Per germline, CDR1 SGHVS and CDR2 FNYEAQ. The CDR3 consists of 14 residues. Trimming pared 1 base from V and 8 bases from J, leaving 11 bases between. Here the CDR3 reads CASSLDYGGEKLFF. The CDR3 DNA follows: TGTGCCAGCAGCTTAGATTATGGTGGGGAAAAACTGTTTTTT.

Many counts were recorded for this clonotype. The V gene is TRBV19, the J gene TRBJ2-1; maybe TRBD2 (6 bases). CDR1 is LNHDA and CDR2 is SQIVND in the germline V gene (reference sequence). CDR3 length: 16 residues. The ends were cut back, 5 bases at V and 0 bases at J, with 14 bases in the middle. The CDR3 DNA follows: TGTGCCAGTAGTTTTCTAGCGTCCAGCTCCTACAATGAGCAGTTCTTC. Its protein product is CASSFLASSSYNEQFF.

This clonotype was seen a handful of times. The chain is built from TRBV28 and TRBJ2-1; 10 bases are a match to TRBD1. This CDR3 is built from 14 residues. Unmatched junction bases numbered 4, after V lost 6 bases and J lost 5 bases. The V gene's germline CDR1 is MDHEN and CDR2 SYDVKM. The CDR3 region is CASRRQGAHNEQFF. DNA for the CDR3: TGTGCCAGCAGAAGACAGGGGGCACACAATGAGCAGTTCTTC.

The genes are TRBV28 and TRBJ2-5; 11 nucleotides align to TRBD1. Trimming cost V 3 bases and J 4 bases; bases outside gene matches: 4. From germline, CDR1 is MDHEN and CDR2 SYDVKM. The CDR3 totals 15 residues. This chain's CDR3 is CASSFQGQGVETQYF. The CDR3 DNA reads as TGTGCCAGCAGTTTCCAGGGACAGGGGGTAGAGACCCAGTACTTC.

This chain connects TRBV20-1 to TRBJ1-4; TRBD1 aligns across 11 bases. The CDR3 is 13 residues long. V shed 6 bases and J 7 bases; nucleotides not matched to a gene: 4. Germline V gene data show CDR1 as DFQATT and CDR2 as SNEGSKA (reference sequence). Here the CDR3 reads CSAKDRGREKLFF. CDR3 sequence (DNA): TGCAGTGCCAAGGACAGGGGGCGTGAAAAACTGTTTTTT.

This sequence joins TRBV29-1 and TRBJ1-2; D call uncertain. The CDR3 consists of 11 residues. The germline V gene has CDR1 SQVTM and CDR2 ANQGSEA. V lost 3 bases and J 6 bases, leaving 8 bases between the germline ends. Written as DNA, the CDR3 is TGCAGCGTTGAGCGACAACATGGCTACACCTTC. Translating gives CSVERQHGYTF.

The sample holds a few counts of this clonotype. The chain has TRBV28 and TRBJ1-5; a weak D match, TRBD1 (5 bases). This CDR3 spans 11 amino acids. Trimming took 3 bases from V and 11 from J, leaving 8 bases between them. Germline lookup yields CDR1 MDHEN and CDR2 SYDVKM. DNA for the CDR3: TGTGCCAGCAGTTTTGCGGGGGCCCAGCATTTT. Its protein is CASSFAGAQHF. Full variable domain (missing parts from reference TRBV28 and TRBJ1-5): DVKVTQSSRYLVKRTGEKVFLECVQDMDHENMFWYRQDPGLGLRLIYFSYDVKMKEKGDIPEGYSVSREKKERFSLILESASTNQTSMYLCASSFAGAQHFGDGTRLSIL.

This clonotype was counted between two and nine times. The chain employs TRBV6-5 and TRBJ1-1, with unresolved D. Germline loops: CDR1 MNHEY, CDR2 SVGAGI. The CDR3 length is 14 residues. V was cut by 4 bases and J by 0 bases, with 9 bases left in between. The CDR3 loop is CASSSLAMNTEAFF. The DNA of the CDR3 is TGTGCCAGCAGTTCCTTAGCTATGAACACTGAAGCTTTCTTT.

This clonotype showed up just a few times. V gene TRBV28 combines with J gene TRBJ2-1; 10 nucleotides match TRBD2. CDR1 and CDR2 (germline): MDHEN, SYDVKM. V lost 5 bases and J lost 0; bases outside the gene matches: 4. This CDR3 comprises 16 residues. CDR3 sequence (DNA): TGTGCCAGCAGTGACTCTAGCGGGAGCTCCTACAATGAGCAGTTCTTC. Protein: CASSDSSGSSYNEQFF.